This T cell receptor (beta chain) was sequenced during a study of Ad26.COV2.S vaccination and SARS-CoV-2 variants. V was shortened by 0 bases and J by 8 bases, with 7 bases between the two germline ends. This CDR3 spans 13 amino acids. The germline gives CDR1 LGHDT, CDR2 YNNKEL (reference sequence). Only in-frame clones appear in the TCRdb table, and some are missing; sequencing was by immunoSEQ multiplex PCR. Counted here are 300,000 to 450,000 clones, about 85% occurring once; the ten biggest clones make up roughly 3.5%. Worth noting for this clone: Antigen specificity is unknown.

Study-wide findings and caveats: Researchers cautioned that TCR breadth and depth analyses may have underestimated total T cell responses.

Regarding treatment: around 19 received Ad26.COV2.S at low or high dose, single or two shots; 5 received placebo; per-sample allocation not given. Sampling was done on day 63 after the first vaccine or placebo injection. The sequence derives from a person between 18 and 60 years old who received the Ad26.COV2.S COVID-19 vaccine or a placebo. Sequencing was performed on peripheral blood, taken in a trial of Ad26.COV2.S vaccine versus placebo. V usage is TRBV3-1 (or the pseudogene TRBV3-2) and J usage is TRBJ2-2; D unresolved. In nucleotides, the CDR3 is TGTGCCAGCAGCCAAGATCAAGTAGGGGAGCTGTTTTTT. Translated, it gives CASSQDQVGELFF.